A single sample gave rise to the 8 T cell receptor beta chains below, sequenced in a study of Ad26.COV2.S vaccination and SARS-CoV-2 variants. Profiling relied on immunoSEQ multiplex PCR, and the TCRdb table lists in-frame clones only, not all of them. The top ten hold about 5% of the sample, which has about 330,000 clones, under 90% seen once. Specified treatment: roughly 20 received Ad26.COV2.S at low or high dose, single or two shots; several received placebo; per-sample allocation not given. Following the first vaccine or placebo injection, samples were taken on day 63. The starting material was peripheral blood, obtained in a trial of Ad26.COV2.S vaccine versus placebo. These receptors were taken from a person between 18 and 65 years old who received the Ad26.COV2.S COVID-19 vaccine or a placebo.

J is TRBJ2-7 and V is TRBV27; maybe TRBD2 (6 bases). CDR1 and CDR2 (germline): MNHEY, SMNVEV (reference sequence). The CDR3 totals 13 residues. The V gene lost 4 bases and the J gene lost 1 base, with 8 bases spanning the gap. The CDR3 loop reads CASSSGRSYEQYF. The CDR3 DNA reads as TGTGCCAGCAGTTCCGGGAGATCCTACGAGCAGTACTTC.

This chain joins TRBV7-9 and TRBJ2-1; D may be TRBD2 (5 bases). The CDR3 consists of 13 residues. The germline CDR1 and CDR2 sequences are SEHNR and FQNEAQ (reference sequence). Trimming removed 8 bases at V and 2 bases at J, with 10 bases between. The CDR3 nucleotides are TGTGCCAGCTCCGGGATGCCCTACAATGAGCAGTTCTTC. Its translation: CASSGMPYNEQFF.

The V call is TRBV7-9, the J call TRBJ1-1, with a tentative D call TRBD1 (5 bases). The V end was cut by 5 bases, the J end by 5 bases, with 9 bases between. Germline CDR1 is SEHNR and CDR2 is FQNEAQ (reference sequence). The CDR3 runs to 12 residues. The CDR3, as DNA: TGTGCCAGCAGCCGGGGGGGTACTGAAGCTTTCTTT. This encodes CASSRGGTEAFF.

The V call is TRBV30, the J call TRBJ1-2; TRBD1 agrees at 7 bases. CDR1 is GTSNPN and CDR2 is SVGIG in the germline V gene (reference sequence). V shed 2 bases and J 7 bases; nucleotides not matched to a gene: 13. This CDR3 is built from 15 residues. The CDR3 loop reads CAWSPLRQGGFGYTF. CDR3 DNA: TGTGCCTGGAGTCCGCTGCGACAGGGCGGTTTTGGCTACACCTTC. Supplemented by reference TRBV30 and TRBJ1-2, the full variable domain reads SQTIHQWPATLVQPVGSPLSLECTVEGTSNPNLYWYRQAAGRGLQLLFYSVGIGQISSEVPQNLSASRPQDRQFILSSKKLLLSDSGFYLCAWSPLRQGGFGYTFGSGTRLTVV.

This chain uses TRBV11-2 with TRBJ1-1; D call uncertain. This CDR3 region has 13 residues. Germline V gene sequence: CDR1 SGHAT, CDR2 FQNNGV. V lost 5 bases and J 4 bases, leaving 11 bases between the germline ends. The CDR3 bases are TGTGCCAGCAGCCCCGGAAGAGGCACTGAAGCTTTCTTT. It is translated as CASSPGRGTEAFF.

This chain joins TRBV11-3 and TRBJ2-7; 8 bases fit TRBD1. J was trimmed by 4 bases and V by 5 bases; bases with no gene match: 13. This CDR3 comprises 16 residues. Per germline, CDR1 SGHNT and CDR2 YENEEA. CDR3 region: CASSARTGGGGYEQYV. CDR3 DNA: TGTGCCAGCAGCGCCCGTACAGGGGGAGGAGGATACGAGCAGTACGTC.

The chain joins TRBV12-5 to TRBJ1-2; D not resolved. This CDR3 has 15 amino acids. With 0 bases removed from V and 3 bases from J, the gap between germline ends came to 11 bases. Looked up from germline, CDR1 is LGHNT and CDR2 is FRNRAP. The CDR3 coding sequence is TGTGCTAGTGGTTTGGTACCGGGAAGGGACTATGGCTACACCTTC. Its protein is CASGLVPGRDYGYTF.

V and J are TRBV4-1 and TRBJ1-5; 10 bases agree with TRBD1. The CDR3 is 17 residues long. After removal of 5 bases from V and 5 bases from J, the junction contained 12 bases not matched to a gene. Germline V gives CDR1 MGHRA, CDR2 YSYEKL. The CDR3 coding sequence is TGCGCCAGCAGCGCGGGACAGGGGCCCCAATTGGATCAGCCCCAGCATTTT. Translating it yields CASSAGQGPQLDQPQHF.